Listed below are T cell receptor beta chains from one sample, sequenced in a study of shared clonotypes between healthy human individuals. TCRdb keeps only in-frame clones here, not all; method: immunoSEQ multiplex PCR. The top ten hold roughly 0.13% of the sample, which has around 2.1 million clones, 95% seen once. Source material: naive CD4+ T cells sorted from blood. The receptors derive from a young man in good health. The CDR3 runs from the conserved cysteine through the conserved F or W. The D gene is left open where the match is weak. Clone size is given for some rows only: seen once, a few or many times, or a class if the clone is expanded.

cdr3_nt: TGTGCCAGCTCACCACTCGACACAAGAAATGAAAAACTGTTTTTT
cdr3_aa: CASSPLDTRNEKLFF
v_call: TRBV18
j_call: TRBJ1-4
d_call: NA
clone_size: NA

cdr3_nt: TGTGCCAGTAGTATTGTGGGGGGAAACATTCAGTACTTC
cdr3_aa: CASSIVGGNIQYF
v_call: TRBV19
j_call: TRBJ2-4
d_call: NA
clone_size: NA

cdr3_nt: TGTGCCAGTAGTCAGATGGGCTACACCTTC
cdr3_aa: CASSQMGYTF
v_call: TRBV19
j_call: TRBJ1-2
d_call: NA
clone_size: NA

cdr3_nt: TGTGCCAGCAGCGGACTATCGGTCGGGAACACTGAAGCTTTCTTT
cdr3_aa: CASSGLSVGNTEAFF
v_call: TRBV6-1
j_call: TRBJ1-1
d_call: NA
clone_size: NA

cdr3_nt: TGTGCCAGCAGGGGACAGGGACTTAATTCACCCCTCCACTTT
cdr3_aa: CASRGQGLNSPLHF
v_call: TRBV6-6
j_call: TRBJ1-6
d_call: TRBD1
clone_size: NA

cdr3_nt: TGTGCCACCAGCAGAGATAAGCCATCACCCCTCCACTTT
cdr3_aa: CATSRDKPSPLHF
v_call: TRBV15
j_call: TRBJ1-6
d_call: NA
clone_size: NA

cdr3_nt: TGTGCCAGCAGTTTGGATACCGGGCCCTCTTACGAGCAGTACTTC
cdr3_aa: CASSLDTGPSYEQYF
v_call: TRBV27
j_call: TRBJ2-7
d_call: NA
clone_size: once

cdr3_nt: TGTGCCAGCAGCCGGGACTATCGTTACGAGCAGTACTTC
cdr3_aa: CASSRDYRYEQYF
v_call: TRBV7-2
j_call: TRBJ2-7
d_call: TRBD2
clone_size: once

cdr3_nt: TGTGCCTGGGGGGGTAGCGCAGATACGCAGTATTTT
cdr3_aa: CAWGGSADTQYF
v_call: TRBV30
j_call: TRBJ2-3
d_call: NA
clone_size: NA

cdr3_nt: TGCGCCAGCAGCCAAGAGACTAGCGCTGGAGAGCAGTACTTC
cdr3_aa: CASSQETSAGEQYF
v_call: TRBV4-3
j_call: TRBJ2-7
d_call: TRBD2
clone_size: once

cdr3_nt: TGCGCCAGCATGGAAAGGGGTGGGGACATTCAGTACTTC
cdr3_aa: CASMERGGDIQYF
v_call: TRBV5-1
j_call: TRBJ2-4
d_call: NA
clone_size: NA

cdr3_nt: TGTGCCAGCCACAGGGGATCCCACGAGCAGTACTTC
cdr3_aa: CASHRGSHEQYF
v_call: TRBV6-1
j_call: TRBJ2-7
d_call: TRBD1
clone_size: NA

cdr3_nt: TGTGCCAGCAGCTTAGGGGGTAATGAAAAACTGTTTTTT
cdr3_aa: CASSLGGNEKLFF
v_call: TRBV7-9
j_call: TRBJ1-4
d_call: NA
clone_size: NA

cdr3_nt: TGTGCCAGCAGCCGGGGGGACACTGAAGCTTTCTTT
cdr3_aa: CASSRGDTEAFF
v_call: TRBV6-5
j_call: TRBJ1-1
d_call: NA
clone_size: NA

cdr3_nt: TGTGCCAGCAGCACAAGCCGGGACAGGGCCCTCTACGAGCAGTACTTC
cdr3_aa: CASSTSRDRALYEQYF
v_call: TRBV5-4
j_call: TRBJ2-7
d_call: TRBD1
clone_size: NA

cdr3_nt: TGTGCCAGCAGTTACTTCCCGACAGGGGCCTTTGAAGCTTTCTTT
cdr3_aa: CASSYFPTGAFEAFF
v_call: TRBV6-5
j_call: TRBJ1-1
d_call: TRBD1
clone_size: once

cdr3_nt: TGTGCCAGCTCACCACCCGGACAGGGTGTCACCTACGAGCAGTACTTC
cdr3_aa: CASSPPGQGVTYEQYF
v_call: TRBV18
j_call: TRBJ2-7
d_call: TRBD1
clone_size: NA

cdr3_nt: TGTGCCAGTAGTCCGGGAGGTGAAAATCAGCCCCAGCATTTT
cdr3_aa: CASSPGGENQPQHF
v_call: TRBV19
j_call: TRBJ1-5
d_call: NA
clone_size: few

cdr3_nt: TGTGCCAGCAGCAAGTTTCGACCGAGTACAGATACGCAGTATTTT
cdr3_aa: CASSKFRPSTDTQYF
v_call: TRBV21-1
j_call: TRBJ2-3
d_call: NA
clone_size: once

cdr3_nt: TGTGCCAGCAGCTTAGGTAGCGGGAGGACAGATACGCAGTATTTT
cdr3_aa: CASSLGSGRTDTQYF
v_call: TRBV7-2
j_call: TRBJ2-3
d_call: TRBD2
clone_size: NA

cdr3_nt: TGCGCCAGCAGCTTTGCGGGACACACTGAAGCTTTCTTT
cdr3_aa: CASSFAGHTEAFF
v_call: TRBV5-1
j_call: TRBJ1-1
d_call: NA
clone_size: NA

cdr3_nt: TGCGCCAGCAGTGAAATAGCGGGAGACTACAATGAGCAGTTCTTC
cdr3_aa: CASSEIAGDYNEQFF
v_call: TRBV10-1
j_call: TRBJ2-1
d_call: TRBD2
clone_size: NA

cdr3_nt: TGTGCCAGCAGTTACTCTCCGCGGTATGGCTACACCTTC
cdr3_aa: CASSYSPRYGYTF
v_call: TRBV6-5
j_call: TRBJ1-2
d_call: NA
clone_size: NA

cdr3_nt: TGTGCCAGTAGTATTCGGGGCGAGAACACTGAAGCTTTCTTT
cdr3_aa: CASSIRGENTEAFF
v_call: TRBV19
j_call: TRBJ1-1
d_call: NA
clone_size: NA

cdr3_nt: TGCGCCAGCAGCTTGGGGGGCCCGGGGCCTGAAGCTTTCTTT
cdr3_aa: CASSLGGPGPEAFF
v_call: TRBV5-1
j_call: TRBJ1-1
d_call: NA
clone_size: NA

cdr3_nt: TGTGCCATCAGTGAGGGCCGATCTGTGACCGGGGAGCTGTTTTTT
cdr3_aa: CAISEGRSVTGELFF
v_call: TRBV10-3
j_call: TRBJ2-2
d_call: NA
clone_size: NA

cdr3_nt: TGCGCCAGCAGTGGAGACCGACTAGCGGGGTACAATGAGCAGTTCTTC
cdr3_aa: CASSGDRLAGYNEQFF
v_call: TRBV10-1
j_call: TRBJ2-1
d_call: TRBD2
clone_size: NA

cdr3_nt: TGTGCCAGCAGCGTAGAGGAGGGGCTCTATGGCTACACCTTC
cdr3_aa: CASSVEEGLYGYTF
v_call: TRBV9
j_call: TRBJ1-2
d_call: NA
clone_size: NA

cdr3_nt: TGTGCCAGCAGAACTAGCGGGGGGGCGTCGAACACCGGGGAGCTGTTTTTT
cdr3_aa: CASRTSGGASNTGELFF
v_call: TRBV27
j_call: TRBJ2-2
d_call: TRBD2
clone_size: NA

cdr3_nt: TGTGCCGTTAAGACAGGGGGGAACACTGAAGCTTTCTTT
cdr3_aa: CAVKTGGNTEAFF
v_call: TRBV10-3
j_call: TRBJ1-1
d_call: TRBD1
clone_size: NA

cdr3_nt: TGTGCCAGTAGTACAACAGGGGGCACCGGGGAGCTGTTTTTT
cdr3_aa: CASSTTGGTGELFF
v_call: TRBV19
j_call: TRBJ2-2
d_call: TRBD1
clone_size: NA

cdr3_nt: TGTGCCAGTAGTAGCCGACCTTCCTACGAGCAGTACTTC
cdr3_aa: CASSSRPSYEQYF
v_call: TRBV19
j_call: TRBJ2-7
d_call: NA
clone_size: NA

cdr3_nt: TGCGCCAGCAGCCACCCGTGGGCTAGCGGGAGCTACCGGGAGGCCGGGGAGCTGTTTTTT
cdr3_aa: CASSHPWASGSYREAGELFF
v_call: TRBV4-1
j_call: TRBJ2-2
d_call: TRBD2
clone_size: NA

cdr3_nt: TGTGCCAGTAGTATCGGACAGATACTAGCCAAAAACATTCAGTACTTC
cdr3_aa: CASSIGQILAKNIQYF
v_call: TRBV19
j_call: TRBJ2-4
d_call: NA
clone_size: NA

cdr3_nt: TGTGCCATCAGTGAGTCTGGGGAAGATACGCAGTATTTT
cdr3_aa: CAISESGEDTQYF
v_call: TRBV10-3
j_call: TRBJ2-3
d_call: NA
clone_size: NA

cdr3_nt: TGTGCCAGCAGTGAAACGGACAAGGCTACAGCAACTAATGAAAAACTGTTTTTT
cdr3_aa: CASSETDKATATNEKLFF
v_call: TRBV2
j_call: TRBJ1-4
d_call: NA
clone_size: NA

cdr3_nt: TGTGCCAGCAGTGAAGCGGCGGGGAGATACGAGCAGTACTTC
cdr3_aa: CASSEAAGRYEQYF
v_call: TRBV2
j_call: TRBJ2-7
d_call: NA
clone_size: NA

cdr3_nt: TGTGCCAGCAGCTCAGGACAGGGTCCCAACGAGCAGTACTTC
cdr3_aa: CASSSGQGPNEQYF
v_call: TRBV7-2
j_call: TRBJ2-7
d_call: TRBD1
clone_size: once

cdr3_nt: TGTGCCAGCAGCCCAGGACAGGGGGCAGGAGAAAAACTGTTTTTT
cdr3_aa: CASSPGQGAGEKLFF
v_call: TRBV5-5
j_call: TRBJ1-4
d_call: TRBD1
clone_size: NA

cdr3_nt: TGTGCCAGCAGTTTATCCGGTAGGGGTAACTATGGCTACACCTTC
cdr3_aa: CASSLSGRGNYGYTF
v_call: TRBV28
j_call: TRBJ1-2
d_call: NA
clone_size: NA

cdr3_nt: TGTGCCAGCAGTTCACGGGGAGTGGGCTCCTACGAGCAGTACTTC
cdr3_aa: CASSSRGVGSYEQYF
v_call: TRBV28
j_call: TRBJ2-7
d_call: NA
clone_size: NA

cdr3_nt: TGTGCCAGCTCACTCGGGACTAGCGAGGGCCACGAGCAGTACTTC
cdr3_aa: CASSLGTSEGHEQYF
v_call: TRBV18
j_call: TRBJ2-7
d_call: TRBD2
clone_size: NA

cdr3_nt: TGTGCCAGCAGAACTGACTCCTACGAGCAGTACTTC
cdr3_aa: CASRTDSYEQYF
v_call: TRBV2
j_call: TRBJ2-7
d_call: NA
clone_size: NA

cdr3_nt: TGTGCCAGCAGCTTGAGGACAGGGGCCAATAATTCACCCCTCCACTTT
cdr3_aa: CASSLRTGANNSPLHF
v_call: TRBV5-5
j_call: TRBJ1-6
d_call: TRBD1
clone_size: once

cdr3_nt: TGTGCCAGCAGCCAAGGGGGGTACGAGCAGTACTTC
cdr3_aa: CASSQGGYEQYF
v_call: TRBV4-2
j_call: TRBJ2-7
d_call: NA
clone_size: NA

cdr3_nt: TGTGCCAGCAGCTTAGTATGGGGCTCTGGAAACACCATATATTTT
cdr3_aa: CASSLVWGSGNTIYF
v_call: TRBV11-2
j_call: TRBJ1-3
d_call: NA
clone_size: NA

cdr3_nt: TGTGCCAGCAGCCGGGGACAGGGTGTTGTTGAGCAGTTCTTC
cdr3_aa: CASSRGQGVVEQFF
v_call: TRBV6-1
j_call: TRBJ2-1
d_call: TRBD1
clone_size: NA

cdr3_nt: TGCGCCAGCGCGGAGGGGACCCCTAGCACAGATACGCAGTATTTT
cdr3_aa: CASAEGTPSTDTQYF
v_call: TRBV5-1
j_call: TRBJ2-3
d_call: NA
clone_size: NA

cdr3_nt: TGTGCCAGCAGCCAAGACAGCCAGTTAGAAGCTTTCTTT
cdr3_aa: CASSQDSQLEAFF
v_call: TRBV4-2
j_call: TRBJ1-1
d_call: NA
clone_size: NA

cdr3_nt: TGCGCCAGCAGCTTAGGACAGGGACGAGAGACCCAGTACTTC
cdr3_aa: CASSLGQGRETQYF
v_call: TRBV5-1
j_call: TRBJ2-5
d_call: TRBD1
clone_size: NA